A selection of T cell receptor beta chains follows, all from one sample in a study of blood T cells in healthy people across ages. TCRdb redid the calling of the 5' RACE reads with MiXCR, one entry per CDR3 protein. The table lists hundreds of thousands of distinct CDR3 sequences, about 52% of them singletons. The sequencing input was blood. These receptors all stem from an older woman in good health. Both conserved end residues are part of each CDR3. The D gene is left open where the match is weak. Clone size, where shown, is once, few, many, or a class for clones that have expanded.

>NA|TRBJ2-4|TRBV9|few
TGTGCCAGCAGCCCCCGGACGGGCCGAAACATTCAGTACTTC
CASSPRTGRNIQYF
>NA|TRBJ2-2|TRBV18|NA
TGTGCCAGCTCACTAAAGGAGTCCACCGGGGAGCTGTTTTTT
CASSLKESTGELFF
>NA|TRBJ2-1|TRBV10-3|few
TGTGCCACCAGAGGGGGGGTTGACAATGAGCAGTTCTTC
CATRGGVDNEQFF
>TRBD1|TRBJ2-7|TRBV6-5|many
TGTGCCAGCAGCGCGACAGGGGTTTGGGACGAGCAGTACTTC
CASSATGVWDEQYF
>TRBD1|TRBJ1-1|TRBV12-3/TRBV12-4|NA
TGTGCCAGCAGTGCCTCGGGACAGGGCTACACTGAAGCTTTCTTT
CASSASGQGYTEAFF
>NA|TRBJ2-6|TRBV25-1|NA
TGTGCCAGCAGTCCCCGAGGAGGGACAACTCCGGACTCTGGGGCCAACGTCCTGACTTTC
CASSPRGGTTPDSGANVLTF
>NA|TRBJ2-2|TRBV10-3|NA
TGTGCCATCAGTGCCAAGACCGGGACAAACACCGGGGAGCTGTTTTTT
CAISAKTGTNTGELFF
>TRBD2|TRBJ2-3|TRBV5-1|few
TGCGCCAGCAGCATCGGGACTAGCGGCACAGATACGCAGTATTTT
CASSIGTSGTDTQYF
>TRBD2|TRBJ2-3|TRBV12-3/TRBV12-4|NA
TGTGCCAGCAGTTTCCTAGCGGGATTAGCAGATACGCAGTATTTT
CASSFLAGLADTQYF
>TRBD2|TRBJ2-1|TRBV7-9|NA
TGTGCCAGCAGCTTAGGTAGACTAGCGGGGGGGATCTCCTACAATGAGCAGTTCTTC
CASSLGRLAGGISYNEQFF
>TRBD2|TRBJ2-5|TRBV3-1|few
TGTGCCAGCAGCCAAGGGGGACTAGCGGGAGTCGAAGAGACCCAGTACTTC
CASSQGGLAGVEETQYF
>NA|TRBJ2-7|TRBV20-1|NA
TGCAGTGCTAGAGCGACTAGTGGTACCTACAATGAGCAGTACTTC
CSARATSGTYNEQYF
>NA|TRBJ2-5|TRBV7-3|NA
TGTGCCAGCAGCCAAGATGGGGGCTCAGAAGCTGAGACCCAGTACTTC
CASSQDGGSEAETQYF
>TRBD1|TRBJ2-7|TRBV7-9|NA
TGTGCCAGCAGCTTCAACAGGGGGGACGAGCAGTACTTC
CASSFNRGDEQYF
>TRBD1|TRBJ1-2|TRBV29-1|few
TGCAGCGTTTCTGGGGGATACAGGGGGGCTAACTATGGCTACACCTTC
CSVSGGYRGANYGYTF
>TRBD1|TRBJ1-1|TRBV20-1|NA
TGCAGTGCTAGAGAGCAGGGGGCCGGCAGGGCTTTCTTT
CSAREQGAGRAFF